This paragraph reports one TCR beta chain. What it binds is not known. The sample is drawn from a study of cytomegalovirus exposure and HLA in healthy donors. Overall study findings and caveats: Among CMV-associated TCR beta chains, most appeared HLA-restricted in a later analysis. Sequencing depth across donors, presence/absence analyses assumed, was roughly uniform. By HLA locus, TCR association rates varied in a later analysis, with DRB1 showing the most and HLA-C the fewest. Reportedly, a later analysis found an Asian-associated ancestry cluster had fewer N-insertions than the approximately 640-donor mean.

PCR used 60 Vbeta primers and 13 Jbeta primers. Some clones are missing from TCRdb's copy, which holds only in-frame ones; the method was immunoSEQ multiplex PCR. The repertoire holds 150,000 to 170,000 clones, with about three quarters as singletons. The V and J ends lost 4 bases and 4 bases respectively, with 8 bases between them. This CDR3 comprises 12 residues. Germline V gives CDR1 SGHNT, CDR2 YYREEE (reference sequence). The TCR comes from a man younger than 30 in good health and CMV-seronegative. The genes are TRBV5-4 and TRBJ2-5, with D unclear. Input material: PBMCs. The CDR3 DNA sequence: TGTGCCAGCAGCCCCCCAGGAGAGACCCAGTACTTC. This codes for CASSPPGETQYF.